The clone carrying this T cell receptor (beta chain) was seen a handful of times. The sample belongs to a study of T-cell reconstitution after alpha-beta-depleted transplantation in children. Trimming took 5 bases from V and 5 from J, leaving 9 bases between them. The CDR3 is 11 residues long. CDR1 is DFQATT and CDR2 is SNEGSKA in the germline V gene (reference sequence). During its preparation, the TCRbeta library received unique molecular identifiers. TCRdb reanalysed the PCR reads using MiXCR and keeps one entry per CDR3 protein. The sample comprises roughly 500,000 distinct CDR3 sequences, around a third of which are singletons, and around 2.5% rests with the top ten.

The TCR originated in a human donor who donated a stem cell graft to a child with aplastic anemia. Source: PBMCs from the stem cell graft donor, taken from the stem cell graft. The chain is built from TRBV20-1 and TRBJ2-5, with D unclear. The CDR3 nucleotides are TGCAGTGCTCCGTTCGGCGAGACCCAGTACTTC. This encodes CSAPFGETQYF.